Listed here is a single T cell receptor beta chain. Per the original methods: Nucleated cell counts were estimated from reference gene primer amplification. TCRdb's copy holds only in-frame clones and misses some; the assay was immunoSEQ multiplex PCR. V and J calls and clone size are given by that table; D and trimming were obtained from the DNA. Altogether over 60,000 clones are present, 86% being singletons, with the ten largest covering 9.5% to 13%. This sample is part of a study of blood T cell repertoires in COVID-19. Looking at the study overall: The United States, Italy and Spain supplied acute and convalescent COVID-19 samples. From T cells, B-cell-depleted T cells, or PBMCs came the material, which was cDNA or gDNA.

Losses at the gene ends were 5 bases for V and 3 bases for J; bases not matched to a gene: 12. This CDR3 contains 17 residues. Germline CDR1 SEHNR, CDR2 FQNEAQ (reference sequence). The receptor comes from a man between 65 and 79 years old with active or convalescent COVID-19. Sequenced input: peripheral blood. The chain combines TRBV7-9 with TRBJ2-2; 7 bases line up with TRBD2. The CDR3 sequence is CASSPIRVAGDTGELFF. CDR3 nucleotide sequence: TGTGCCAGCAGCCCCATCCGGGTAGCGGGTGACACCGGGGAGCTGTTTTTT.